The T cell receptor (beta chain) under discussion was sequenced for a study of vaccination and CD4 T cells after COVID-19. Study observations and caveats: The authors identified 304 of 307 vaccine-specific clones in convalescent patients as spike mono-reactive.

In this sample, this clonotype turned up once. The antigen remains undetermined. CDR3 length equals 18 residues. Germline CDR1 MNHEY, CDR2 SVGEGT. V lost 1 base, J lost 0 bases, and 16 bases lay in between. The Oncomine TCR Beta short-read assay sequenced DNA from cultured CD4+ T cells. TCRdb used MiXCR to reprocess the PCR reads, holding one entry per CDR3 protein. The sample holds about 9,600 distinct CDR3 sequences, 30% to 40% seen once. Treatment in this sample: approximately nine-day PBMC culture with coronavirus spike peptide pools or control peptides (ViraFEST assay). Gathering of the CD4+ T cells, from the unexposed donor, took place before the COVID-19 pandemic (2011-2018).

The receptor was isolated from a human donor in good health. The material sequenced was CD4+ T cells from blood, cultured in vitro. The V call is TRBV6-2 or TRBV6-3, the J call TRBJ2-1, with D possibly TRBD1 on 5 matching bases. The CDR3 nucleotides read TGTGCCAGCAGTTACTATTGGGGCCAAACGAGCTCCTACAATGAGCAGTTCTTC. Encoded protein: CASSYYWGQTSSYNEQFF.